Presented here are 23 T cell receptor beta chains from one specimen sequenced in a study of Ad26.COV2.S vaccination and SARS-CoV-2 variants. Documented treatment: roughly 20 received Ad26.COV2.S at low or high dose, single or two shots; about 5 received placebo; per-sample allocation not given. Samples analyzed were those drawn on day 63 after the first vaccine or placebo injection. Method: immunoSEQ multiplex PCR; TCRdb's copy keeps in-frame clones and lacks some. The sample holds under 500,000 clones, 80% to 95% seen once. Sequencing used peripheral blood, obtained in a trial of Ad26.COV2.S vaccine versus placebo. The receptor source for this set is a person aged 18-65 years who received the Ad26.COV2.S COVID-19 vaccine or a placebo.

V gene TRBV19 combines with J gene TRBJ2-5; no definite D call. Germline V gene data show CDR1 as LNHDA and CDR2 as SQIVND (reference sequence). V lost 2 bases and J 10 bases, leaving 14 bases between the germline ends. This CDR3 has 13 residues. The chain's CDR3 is CASSIIAHRYQYF. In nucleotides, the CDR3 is TGTGCCAGTAGTATAATCGCCCACCGTTACCAGTACTTC.

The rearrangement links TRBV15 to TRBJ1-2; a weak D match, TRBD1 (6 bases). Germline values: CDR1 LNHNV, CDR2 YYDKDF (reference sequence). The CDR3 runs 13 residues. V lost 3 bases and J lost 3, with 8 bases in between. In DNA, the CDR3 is TGTGCCACCAGCAGGGACAGAGACTATGGCTACACCTTC. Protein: CATSRDRDYGYTF. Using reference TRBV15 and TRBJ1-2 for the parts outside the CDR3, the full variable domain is DAMVIQNPRYQVTQFGKPVTLSCSQTLNHNVMYWYQQKSSQAPKLLFHYYDKDFNNEADTPDNFQSRRPNTSFCFLDIRSPGLGDTAMYLCATSRDRDYGYTFGSGTRLTVV.

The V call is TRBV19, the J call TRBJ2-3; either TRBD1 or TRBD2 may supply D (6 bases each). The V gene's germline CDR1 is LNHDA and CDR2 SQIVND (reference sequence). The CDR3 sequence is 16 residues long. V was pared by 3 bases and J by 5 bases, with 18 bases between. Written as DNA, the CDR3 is TGTGCCAGTAGTATGAAGGGGGGCATCTCTCTAGATACGCAGTATTTT. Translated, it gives CASSMKGGISLDTQYF.

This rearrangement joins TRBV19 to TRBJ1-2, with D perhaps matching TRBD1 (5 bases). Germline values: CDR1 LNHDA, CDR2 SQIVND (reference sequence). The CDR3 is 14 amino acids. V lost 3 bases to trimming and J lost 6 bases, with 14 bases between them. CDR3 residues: CASSIRRGPHGYTF. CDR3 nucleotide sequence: TGTGCCAGTAGTATCAGGAGGGGTCCCCATGGCTACACCTTC.

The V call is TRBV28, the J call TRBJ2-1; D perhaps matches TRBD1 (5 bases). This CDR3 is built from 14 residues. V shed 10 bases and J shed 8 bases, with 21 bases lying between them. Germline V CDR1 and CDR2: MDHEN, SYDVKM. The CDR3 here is CATRPGRNWHEQFF. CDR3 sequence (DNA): TGTGCCACCCGGCCAGGGCGGAATTGGCATGAGCAGTTCTTC.

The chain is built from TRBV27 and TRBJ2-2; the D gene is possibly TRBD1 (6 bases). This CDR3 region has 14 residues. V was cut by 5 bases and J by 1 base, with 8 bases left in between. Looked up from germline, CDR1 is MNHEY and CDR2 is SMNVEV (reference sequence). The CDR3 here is CASSLQGNTGELFF. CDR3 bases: TGTGCCAGCAGTCTACAGGGGAACACCGGGGAGCTGTTTTTT.

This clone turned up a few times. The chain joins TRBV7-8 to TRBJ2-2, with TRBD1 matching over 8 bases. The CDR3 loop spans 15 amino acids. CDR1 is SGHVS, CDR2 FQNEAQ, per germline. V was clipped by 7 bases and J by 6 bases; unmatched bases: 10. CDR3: CASNPADRVSGELFF. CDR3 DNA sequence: TGTGCCAGCAACCCCGCGGACAGGGTCTCCGGGGAGCTGTTTTTT.

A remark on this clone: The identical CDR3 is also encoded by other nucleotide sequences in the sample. The CDR3 region has the DNA TGTGCCAGCAGCCTGGGTACAGATACGCAGTATTTT. Protein sequence: CASSLGTDTQYF. V and J are TRBV3-1 (or the pseudogene TRBV3-2) and TRBJ2-3; D gene unclear. The CDR3 totals 12 residues. Trimming removed 4 bases from V and 3 bases from J, with 5 bases in between. In germline, CDR1 is LGHDT, CDR2 YNNKEL (reference sequence).

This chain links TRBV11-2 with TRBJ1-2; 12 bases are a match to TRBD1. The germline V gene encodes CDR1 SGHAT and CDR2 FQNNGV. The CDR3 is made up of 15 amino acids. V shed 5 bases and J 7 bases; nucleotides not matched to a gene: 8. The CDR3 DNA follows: TGTGCCAGCAGCCTAGGGACAGGGGGCGCGTTTGGCTACACCTTC. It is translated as CASSLGTGGAFGYTF.

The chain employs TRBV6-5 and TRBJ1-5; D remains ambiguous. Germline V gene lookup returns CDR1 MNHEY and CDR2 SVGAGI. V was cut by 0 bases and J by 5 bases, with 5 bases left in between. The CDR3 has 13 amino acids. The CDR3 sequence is CASSYSRDQPQHF. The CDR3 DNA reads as TGTGCCAGCAGTTACTCCCGAGATCAGCCCCAGCATTTT.

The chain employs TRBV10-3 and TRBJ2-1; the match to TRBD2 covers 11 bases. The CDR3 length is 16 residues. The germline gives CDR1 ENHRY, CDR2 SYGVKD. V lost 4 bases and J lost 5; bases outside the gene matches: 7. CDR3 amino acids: CAISGRLAGLDNEQFF. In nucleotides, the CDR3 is TGTGCCATCAGTGGTAGACTAGCGGGGCTCGACAATGAGCAGTTCTTC.

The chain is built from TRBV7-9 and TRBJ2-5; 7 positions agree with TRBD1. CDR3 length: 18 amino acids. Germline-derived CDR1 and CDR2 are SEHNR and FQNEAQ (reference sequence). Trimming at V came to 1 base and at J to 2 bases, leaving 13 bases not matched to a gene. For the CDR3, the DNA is TGTGCCAGCAGCTTAGTGGCGAACCGGGACAGTATTCAAGAGACCCAGTACTTC. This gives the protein CASSLVANRDSIQETQYF.

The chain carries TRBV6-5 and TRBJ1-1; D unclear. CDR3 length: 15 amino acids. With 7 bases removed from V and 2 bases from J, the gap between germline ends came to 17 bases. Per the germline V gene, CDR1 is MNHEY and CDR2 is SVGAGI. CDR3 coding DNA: TGTGCCAGCAAACCTGACCGTAAAGCTAACACTGAAGCTTTCTTT. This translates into CASKPDRKANTEAFF.

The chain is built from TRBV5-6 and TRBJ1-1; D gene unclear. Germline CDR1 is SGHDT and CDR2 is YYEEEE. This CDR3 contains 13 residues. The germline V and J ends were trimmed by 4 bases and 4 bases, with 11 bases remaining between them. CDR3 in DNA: TGTGCCAGCAGCCCCTTGGTTGGCACTGAAGCTTTCTTT. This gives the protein CASSPLVGTEAFF.

The CDR3: CATSRGREVYNSPLHF. CDR3 coding DNA: TGTGCCACCAGCAGAGGCCGGGAAGTCTATAATTCACCCCTCCACTTT. The rearrangement joins TRBV15 to TRBJ1-6, with D unresolved. Trimming took 1 base from V and 3 from J, leaving 10 bases between them. The CDR3 length is 16 residues. In germline, CDR1 is LNHNV, CDR2 YYDKDF (reference sequence).

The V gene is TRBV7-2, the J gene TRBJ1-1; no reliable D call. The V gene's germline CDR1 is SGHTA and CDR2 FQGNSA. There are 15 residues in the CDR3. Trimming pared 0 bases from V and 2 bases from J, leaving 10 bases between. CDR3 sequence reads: CASSLARTANTEAFF. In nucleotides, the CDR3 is TGTGCCAGCAGCTTAGCCAGGACGGCAAACACTGAAGCTTTCTTT.

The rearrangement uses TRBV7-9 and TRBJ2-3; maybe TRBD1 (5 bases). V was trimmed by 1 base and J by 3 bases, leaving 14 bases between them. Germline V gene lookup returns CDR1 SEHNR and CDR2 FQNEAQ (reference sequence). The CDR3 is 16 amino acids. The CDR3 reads CASSLGRQKGTDTQYF. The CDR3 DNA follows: TGTGCCAGCAGCTTAGGGCGGCAGAAGGGGACAGATACGCAGTATTTT.

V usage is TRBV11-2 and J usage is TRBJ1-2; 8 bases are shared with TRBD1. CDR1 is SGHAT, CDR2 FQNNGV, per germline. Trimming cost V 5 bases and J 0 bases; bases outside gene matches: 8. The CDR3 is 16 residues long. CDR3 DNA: TGTGCCAGCAGCGGATACAGGGGGACAGCTAACTATGGCTACACCTTC. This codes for CASSGYRGTANYGYTF.

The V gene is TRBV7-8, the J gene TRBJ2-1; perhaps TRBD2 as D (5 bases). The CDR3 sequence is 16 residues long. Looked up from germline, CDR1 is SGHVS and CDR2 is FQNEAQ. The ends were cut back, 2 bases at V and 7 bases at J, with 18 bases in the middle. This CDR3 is CASSLRDPRPGNEQFF. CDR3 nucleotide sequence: TGTGCCAGCAGCTTACGAGACCCGCGACCGGGGAATGAGCAGTTCTTC.

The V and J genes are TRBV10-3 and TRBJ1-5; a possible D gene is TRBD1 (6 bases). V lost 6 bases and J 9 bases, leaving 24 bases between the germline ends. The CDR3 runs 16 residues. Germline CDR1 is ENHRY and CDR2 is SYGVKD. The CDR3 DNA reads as TGTGCCATCAGCCCCTCCGGGGGAGACAGGCCCGGGCCCCAGCATTTT. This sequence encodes CAISPSGGDRPGPQHF.

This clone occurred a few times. The CDR3 loop reads CASSSRTGKYEQYF. CDR3 nucleotide sequence: TGTGCCAGCAGCTCGAGGACAGGGAAATACGAGCAGTACTTC. This chain links TRBV7-2 with TRBJ2-7; 8 bases map to TRBD1. CDR1 is SGHTA, CDR2 FQGNSA, per germline. V was clipped by 4 bases and J by 4 bases; unmatched bases: 6. The CDR3 has 14 amino acids.

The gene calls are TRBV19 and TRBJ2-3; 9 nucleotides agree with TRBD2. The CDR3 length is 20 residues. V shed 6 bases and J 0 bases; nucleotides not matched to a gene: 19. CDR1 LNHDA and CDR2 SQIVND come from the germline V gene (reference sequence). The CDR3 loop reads CASSPPFRPLAGLSTDTQYF. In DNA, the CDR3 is TGTGCCAGTAGCCCCCCGTTTCGTCCCCTAGCGGGGCTAAGCACAGATACGCAGTATTTT.

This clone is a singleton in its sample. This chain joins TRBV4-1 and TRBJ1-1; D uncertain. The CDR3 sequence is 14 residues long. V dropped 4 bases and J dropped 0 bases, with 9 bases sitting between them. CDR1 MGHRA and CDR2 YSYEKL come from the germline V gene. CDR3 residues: CASSPVSVNTEAFF. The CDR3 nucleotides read TGCGCCAGCAGCCCGGTGAGTGTGAACACTGAAGCTTTCTTT.